This TCR beta chain was obtained from a study of cytomegalovirus exposure and HLA in healthy donors. PCR amplification relied on 60 Vbeta primers (plus 13 Jbeta primers). Only in-frame clones appear in the TCRdb table, and some are missing; sequencing was by immunoSEQ multiplex PCR. The sample has roughly 72,000 clones, 74% seen once; the top ten hold approximately 10%. The CDR3 has 12 residues. The germline CDR1 and CDR2 sequences are SGHDT and YYEEEE. The germline V and J ends were trimmed by 5 bases and 5 bases, with 11 bases remaining between them. Regarding the study as a whole: In a later analysis, HLA-associated beta chains showed higher expansion and lower generation probabilities than comparable chains. A later analysis linked a missense DCLRE1C variant to TCR beta V- and J-gene trimming.

Of note for this clone: As yet, its antigen is unknown.

The TCR sequence derives from a human donor in good health. The sequencing sample was made of PBMCs. V usage is TRBV5-6 and J usage is TRBJ2-7; D remains unclear. The CDR3 sequence: CASRARGDEQYF. As DNA, the CDR3 is TGTGCCAGCAGGGCTCGAGGCGACGAGCAGTACTTC. The variable domain in full, with the rest retrieved from reference TRBV5-6 and TRBJ2-7, is DAGVTQSPTHLIKTRGQQVTLRCSPKSGHDTVSWYQQALGQGPQFIFQYYEEEERQRGNFPDRFSGHQFPNYSSELNVNALLLGDSALYLCASRARGDEQYFGPGTRLTVT.